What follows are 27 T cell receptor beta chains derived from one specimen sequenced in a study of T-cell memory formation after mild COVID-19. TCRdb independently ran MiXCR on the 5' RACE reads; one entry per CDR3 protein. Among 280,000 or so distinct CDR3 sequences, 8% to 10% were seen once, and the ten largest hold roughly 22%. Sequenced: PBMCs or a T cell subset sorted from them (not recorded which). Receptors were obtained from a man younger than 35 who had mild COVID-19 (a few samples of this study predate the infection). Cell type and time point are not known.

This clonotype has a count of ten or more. The CDR3 DNA reads as TGCGCCAGCAGCTTGGGGACAGAAGACACTGAAGCTTTCTTT. It encodes CASSLGTEDTEAFF. The V and J genes are TRBV5-1 and TRBJ1-1; D might be TRBD1 (6 bases). V dropped 0 bases and J dropped 3 bases, with 9 bases sitting between them. Per germline, CDR1 SGHRS and CDR2 YFSETQ. The CDR3 length is 14 residues. Together with reference TRBV5-1 and TRBJ1-1, the CDR3 gives the full variable domain: KAGVTQTPRYLIKTRGQQVTLSCSPISGHRSVSWYQQTPGQGLQFLFEYFSETQRNKGNFPGRFSGRQFSNSRSEMNVSTLELGDSALYLCASSLGTEDTEAFFGQGTRLTVV.

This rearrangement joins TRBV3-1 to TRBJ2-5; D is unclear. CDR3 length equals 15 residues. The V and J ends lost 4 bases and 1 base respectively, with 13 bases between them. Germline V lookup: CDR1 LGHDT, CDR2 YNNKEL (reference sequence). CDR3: CASSPVITPQETQYF. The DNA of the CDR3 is TGTGCCAGCAGCCCCGTTATTACTCCCCAAGAGACCCAGTACTTC.

DNA for the CDR3: TGTGCCAGCAGCTTAGTGACAGGGATGTACACTGAAGCTTTCTTT. It codes for CASSLVTGMYTEAFF. The chain is built from TRBV7-2 and TRBJ1-1; 7 bases are shared with TRBD1. J was trimmed by 3 bases and V by 1 base; bases with no gene match: 5. Germline V gene data show CDR1 as SGHTA and CDR2 as FQGNSA. The CDR3 is 15 residues long.

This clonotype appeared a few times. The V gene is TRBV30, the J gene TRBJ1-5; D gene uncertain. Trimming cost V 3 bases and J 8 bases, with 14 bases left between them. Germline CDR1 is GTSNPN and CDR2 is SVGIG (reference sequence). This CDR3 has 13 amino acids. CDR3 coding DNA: TGTGCCTGGAGCCCGACCGCCCCGGAGCCCCAGCATTTT. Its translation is CAWSPTAPEPQHF. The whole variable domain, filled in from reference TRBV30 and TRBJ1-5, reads SQTIHQWPATLVQPVGSPLSLECTVEGTSNPNLYWYRQAAGRGLQLLFYSVGIGQISSEVPQNLSASRPQDRQFILSSKKLLLSDSGFYLCAWSPTAPEPQHFGDGTRLSIL.

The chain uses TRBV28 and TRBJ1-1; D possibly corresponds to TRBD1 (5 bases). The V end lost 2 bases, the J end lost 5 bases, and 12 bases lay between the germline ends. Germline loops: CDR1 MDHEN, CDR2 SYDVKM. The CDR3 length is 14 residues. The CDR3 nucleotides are TGTGCCAGCAGTTTAGGAGGGGTGAGAACTGAAGCTTTCTTT. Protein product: CASSLGGVRTEAFF.

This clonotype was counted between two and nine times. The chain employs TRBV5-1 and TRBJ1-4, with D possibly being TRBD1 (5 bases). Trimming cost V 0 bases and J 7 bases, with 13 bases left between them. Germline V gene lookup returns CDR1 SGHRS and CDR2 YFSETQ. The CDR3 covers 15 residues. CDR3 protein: CASSLVAGGTEKLFF. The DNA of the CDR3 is TGCGCCAGCAGCTTGGTAGCCGGGGGTACTGAAAAACTGTTTTTT.

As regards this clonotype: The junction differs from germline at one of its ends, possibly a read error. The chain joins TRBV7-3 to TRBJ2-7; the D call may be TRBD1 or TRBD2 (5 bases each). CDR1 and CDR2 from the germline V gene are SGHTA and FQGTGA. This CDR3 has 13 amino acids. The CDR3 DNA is TGTGCCAGCAGCCGAAACGTTAGGGACCGGCGAATATTC. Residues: CASSRNVRDRRIF.

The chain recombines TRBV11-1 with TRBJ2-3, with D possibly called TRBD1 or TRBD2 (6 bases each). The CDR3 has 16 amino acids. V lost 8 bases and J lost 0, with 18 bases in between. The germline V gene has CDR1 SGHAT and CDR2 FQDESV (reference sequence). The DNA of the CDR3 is TGTGCCAGCCGGAGGGGGTACAGCGGGAGCACAGATACGCAGTATTTT. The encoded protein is CASRRGYSGSTDTQYF.

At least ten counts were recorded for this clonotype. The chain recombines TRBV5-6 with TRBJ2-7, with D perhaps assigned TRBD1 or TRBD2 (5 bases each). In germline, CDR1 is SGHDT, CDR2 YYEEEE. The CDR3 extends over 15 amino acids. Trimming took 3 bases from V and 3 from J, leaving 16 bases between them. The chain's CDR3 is CASSSGPGPRYEQYV. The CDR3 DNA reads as TGTGCCAGCAGCTCCGGACCGGGACCCCGCTACGAGCAGTACGTC.

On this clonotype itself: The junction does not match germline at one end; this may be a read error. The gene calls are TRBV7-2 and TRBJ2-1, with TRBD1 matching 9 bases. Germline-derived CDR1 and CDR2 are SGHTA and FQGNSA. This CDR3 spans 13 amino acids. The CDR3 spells CASSGGQGRLSAF. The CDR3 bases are TGTGCCAGCAGCGGAGGACAGGGGCGCCTGAGTGCCTTC. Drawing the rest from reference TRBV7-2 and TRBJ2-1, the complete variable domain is GAGVSQSPSNKVTEKGKDVELRCDPISGHTALYWYRQSLGQGLEFLIYFQGNSAPDKSGLPSDRFSAERTGGSVSTLTIQRTQQEDSAVYLCASSGGQGRLSAFGPGTRLTVL.

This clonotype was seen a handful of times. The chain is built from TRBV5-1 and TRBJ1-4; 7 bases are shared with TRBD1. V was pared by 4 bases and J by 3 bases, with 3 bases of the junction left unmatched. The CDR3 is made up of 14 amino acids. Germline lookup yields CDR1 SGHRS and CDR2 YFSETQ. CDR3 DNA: TGCGCCAGCAGCGCCGGGACAGCTAATGAAAAACTGTTTTTT. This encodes CASSAGTANEKLFF.

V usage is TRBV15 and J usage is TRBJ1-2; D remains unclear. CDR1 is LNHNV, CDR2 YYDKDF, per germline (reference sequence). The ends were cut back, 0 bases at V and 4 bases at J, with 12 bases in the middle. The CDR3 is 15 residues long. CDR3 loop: CATSRDLIGSYGYTF. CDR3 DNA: TGTGCCACCAGCAGAGATCTAATAGGTTCCTATGGCTACACCTTC.

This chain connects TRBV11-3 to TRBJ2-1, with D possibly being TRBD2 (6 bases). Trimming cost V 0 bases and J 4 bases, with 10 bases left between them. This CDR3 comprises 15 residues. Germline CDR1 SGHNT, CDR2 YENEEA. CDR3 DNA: TGTGCCAGCAGCTTAGATGGTGGAGGGTACAATGAGCAGTTCTTC. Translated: CASSLDGGGYNEQFF.

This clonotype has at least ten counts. The CDR3 protein is CASSPGTARSTQYF. CDR3 bases: TGCGCCAGCAGCCCCGGGACAGCCCGCTCTACGCAGTATTTT. The chain carries TRBV5-1 and TRBJ2-3; 7 nucleotides agree with TRBD1. CDR1 is SGHRS, CDR2 YFSETQ, per germline. The CDR3 runs to 14 residues. The V and J ends lost 4 bases and 8 bases, in that order; junction bases with no gene match: 10.

This CDR3 reads CASSPPGRGAEAFF. For the CDR3, the DNA is TGTGCCAGCTCACCACCGGGACGGGGCGCTGAAGCTTTCTTT. The chain combines TRBV18 with TRBJ1-1, with D maybe TRBD1 (5 bases). The V end was cut by 0 bases, the J end by 6 bases, with 11 bases between. CDR3 length: 14 residues. CDR1 is KGHSH and CDR2 is LQKENI in the germline V gene.

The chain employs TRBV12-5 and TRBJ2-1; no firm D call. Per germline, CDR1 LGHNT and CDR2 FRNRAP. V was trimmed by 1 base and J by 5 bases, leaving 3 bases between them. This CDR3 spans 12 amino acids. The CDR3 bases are TGTGCTAGTGGTTTGGAGGACAATGAGCAGTTCTTC. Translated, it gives CASGLEDNEQFF.

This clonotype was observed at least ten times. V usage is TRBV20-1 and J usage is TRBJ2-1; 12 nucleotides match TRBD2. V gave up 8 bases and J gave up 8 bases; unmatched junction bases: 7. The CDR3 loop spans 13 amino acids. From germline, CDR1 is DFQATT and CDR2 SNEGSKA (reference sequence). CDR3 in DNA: TGCAGTACTTGGACTAGCGGGAATGATGAGCAGTTCTTC. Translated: CSTWTSGNDEQFF.

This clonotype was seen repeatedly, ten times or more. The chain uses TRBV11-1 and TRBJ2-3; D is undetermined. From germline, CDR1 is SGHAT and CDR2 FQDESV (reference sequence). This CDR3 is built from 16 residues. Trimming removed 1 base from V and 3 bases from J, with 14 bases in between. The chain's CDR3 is CASSLVVVGSTDTQYF. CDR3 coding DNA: TGTGCCAGCAGCTTAGTGGTAGTCGGGTCGACAGATACGCAGTATTTT.

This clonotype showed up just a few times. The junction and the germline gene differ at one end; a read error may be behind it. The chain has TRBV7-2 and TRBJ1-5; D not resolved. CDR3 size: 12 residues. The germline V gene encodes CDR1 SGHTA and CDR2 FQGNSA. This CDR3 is CASSLANQPQHF. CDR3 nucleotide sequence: TGTGCCAGCAGCCTAGCGAATCAGCCCCAGCATTTT.

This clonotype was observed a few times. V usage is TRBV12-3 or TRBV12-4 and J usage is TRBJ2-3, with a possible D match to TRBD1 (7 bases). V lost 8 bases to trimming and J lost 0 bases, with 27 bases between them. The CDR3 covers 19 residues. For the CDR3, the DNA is TGTGCCAGCGCAAACACCGGAGGGGGCAGGGGGACTAGCACAGATACGCAGTATTTT. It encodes CASANTGGGRGTSTDTQYF.

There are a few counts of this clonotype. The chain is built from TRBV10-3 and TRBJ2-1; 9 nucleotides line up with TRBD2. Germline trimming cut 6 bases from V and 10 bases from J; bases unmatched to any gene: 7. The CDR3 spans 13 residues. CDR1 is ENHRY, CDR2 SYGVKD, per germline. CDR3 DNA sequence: TGTGCCATCAGGGGGACTAGCTTGGAGGAGCAGTTCTTC. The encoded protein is CAIRGTSLEEQFF.

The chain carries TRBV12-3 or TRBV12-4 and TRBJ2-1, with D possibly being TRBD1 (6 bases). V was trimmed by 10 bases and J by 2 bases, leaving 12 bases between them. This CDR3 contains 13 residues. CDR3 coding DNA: TGTGCCATCGAGACAGGTCCCTACAATGAGCAGTTCTTC. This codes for CAIETGPYNEQFF.

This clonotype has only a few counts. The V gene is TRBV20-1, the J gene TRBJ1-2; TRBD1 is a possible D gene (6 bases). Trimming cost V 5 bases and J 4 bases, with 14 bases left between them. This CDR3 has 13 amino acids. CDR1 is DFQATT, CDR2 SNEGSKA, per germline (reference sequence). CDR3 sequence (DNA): TGCAGTGCTCGGGGGGCAAGGACCTATGGCTACACCTTC. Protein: CSARGARTYGYTF.

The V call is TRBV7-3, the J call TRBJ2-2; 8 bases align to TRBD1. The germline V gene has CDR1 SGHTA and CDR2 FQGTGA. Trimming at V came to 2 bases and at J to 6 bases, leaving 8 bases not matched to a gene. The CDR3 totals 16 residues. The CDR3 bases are TGTGCCAGCAGCTTATTGGACAGGGCCTCTTCCGGGGAGCTGTTTTTT. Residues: CASSLLDRASSGELFF.

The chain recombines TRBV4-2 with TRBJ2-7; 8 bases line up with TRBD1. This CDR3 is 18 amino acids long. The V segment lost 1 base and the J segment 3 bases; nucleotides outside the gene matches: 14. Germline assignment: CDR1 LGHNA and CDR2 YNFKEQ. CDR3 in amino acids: CASSQGTGWDLGLYEQYF. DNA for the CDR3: TGTGCCAGCAGCCAAGGGACAGGGTGGGATCTGGGGCTCTACGAGCAGTACTTC.

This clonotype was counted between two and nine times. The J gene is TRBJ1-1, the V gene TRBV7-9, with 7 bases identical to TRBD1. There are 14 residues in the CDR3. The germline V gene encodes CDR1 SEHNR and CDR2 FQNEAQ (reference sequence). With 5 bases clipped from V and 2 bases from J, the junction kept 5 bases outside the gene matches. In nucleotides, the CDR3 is TGTGCCAGCAGCATCACAGGGGCTAACACTGAAGCTTTCTTT. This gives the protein CASSITGANTEAFF.

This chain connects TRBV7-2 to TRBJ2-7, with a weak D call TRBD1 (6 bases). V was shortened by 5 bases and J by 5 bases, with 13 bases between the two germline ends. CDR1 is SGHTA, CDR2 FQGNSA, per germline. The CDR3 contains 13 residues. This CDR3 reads CASSLQGYHEQYF. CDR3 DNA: TGTGCCAGCAGCCTACAGGGTTACCACGAGCAGTACTTC.